The T cell receptor (beta chain) under discussion was sequenced for a study of shared clonotypes between healthy human individuals. About the research overall: Per donor, three plates held CD4 naive cells, three held CD4 memory, two held CD8 naive and one held CD8 memory.

It was roughly 200 ng DNA, approximately 28,000 T cell genomes, that sorted-subset replicate PCRs used. As processed by the authors: Junction-only immunoSEQ sequences carried no quality scores, so filtering differed. Clones were read by immunoSEQ multiplex PCR, and TCRdb kept only the in-frame ones, dropping some. V, J and clone size reflect that table, while D and trimming were determined from the DNA. Of roughly 2.5 million clones listed, roughly nine tenths are singletons. V lost 0 bases, J lost 0 bases, and 8 bases lay in between. Germline CDR1 reads SEHNR; CDR2 reads FQNEAQ (reference sequence). This CDR3 is 15 amino acids long.

The chain is built from TRBV7-9 and TRBJ1-1; D gene uncertain. This sequence was found in a man younger than 30 in good health. Sample: naive CD4+ T cells sorted from blood. Specified subset: CD45RA+ positively selected. CDR3 in amino acids: CASSLALTVNTEAFF. For the CDR3, the DNA is TGTGCCAGCAGCTTAGCCCTGACCGTGAACACTGAAGCTTTCTTT.